A single sample is the source of the 17 T cell receptor beta chains below, sequenced in a study of T-cell memory formation after mild COVID-19. Via MiXCR, TCRdb re-called the 5' RACE reads, giving one row per CDR3 protein. The data hold 470,000 or so distinct CDR3 sequences, with about 20% observed a single time. The specimen sequenced was PBMCs or a T cell subset sorted from them (not recorded which). These receptors were collected from an adult woman who had mild COVID-19 (a few samples of this study predate the infection). Cell type and time point are not known.

The sample holds a few counts of this clonotype. The chain employs TRBV9 and TRBJ1-1, with D tentatively TRBD1 (6 bases). Trimming removed 4 bases at V and 1 base at J, with 14 bases between. This CDR3 region has 15 residues. Germline values: CDR1 SGDLS, CDR2 YYNGEE. The DNA for the CDR3 is TGTGCCAGCAGCATCAGGGGAAACGAGAACACTGAAGCTTTCTTT. Its protein product is CASSIRGNENTEAFF.

V gene TRBV27 combines with J gene TRBJ1-1; D is undetermined. CDR3 size: 13 residues. V lost 0 bases to trimming and J lost 3 bases, with 5 bases between them. Germline CDR1 reads MNHEY; CDR2 reads SMNVEV (reference sequence). The DNA for the CDR3 is TGTGCCAGCAGTTTATCTGCTGACACTGAAGCTTTCTTT. It codes for CASSLSADTEAFF.

This clonotype was counted between two and nine times. The rearrangement uses TRBV5-1 and TRBJ2-2; D unresolved. The CDR3 has 16 residues. Germline V gene lookup returns CDR1 SGHRS and CDR2 YFSETQ. V was shortened by 2 bases and J by 4 bases, with 15 bases between the two germline ends. CDR3 region: CASSFSAGSGTGELFF. In DNA, the CDR3 is TGCGCCAGCAGCTTCAGCGCCGGGTCGGGCACCGGGGAGCTGTTTTTT.

The chain joins TRBV18 to TRBJ2-3, with no clear D. The length of the CDR3 is 14 residues. Germline assignment: CDR1 KGHSH and CDR2 LQKENI. The V end lost 4 bases, the J end lost 4 bases, and 12 bases lay between the germline ends. The CDR3, as DNA: TGTGCCAGCTCACTCAACTCGGGTGCAGATACGCAGTATTTT. Amino acids: CASSLNSGADTQYF.

This clonotype has a single count. V gene TRBV12-3 or TRBV12-4 combines with J gene TRBJ1-2; a weak D match, TRBD1 (5 bases). The V end lost 10 bases, the J end lost 7 bases, and 25 bases lay between the germline ends. CDR3 size: 15 residues. The CDR3 protein is CATIPPHGPGFGYTF. The CDR3 DNA reads as TGTGCCACCATACCCCCCCACGGACCAGGGTTTGGCTACACCTTC.

There are a few counts of this clonotype. V is TRBV12-3 or TRBV12-4 and J is TRBJ2-5; 7 nucleotides match TRBD1. V shed 4 bases and J 5 bases; nucleotides not matched to a gene: 10. This CDR3 spans 15 amino acids. The CDR3 here is CASSSPGQSVETQYF. The CDR3 coding sequence is TGTGCCAGCAGTTCTCCGGGACAGAGTGTGGAGACCCAGTACTTC.

The gene calls are TRBV7-2 and TRBJ2-6; D is uncertain. The germline V gene has CDR1 SGHTA and CDR2 FQGNSA. The CDR3 covers 15 residues. The CDR3 spells CATSPPRSGANVLTF. In nucleotides, the CDR3 is TGTGCGACCAGCCCCCCAAGGTCTGGGGCCAACGTCCTGACTTTC.

This clonotype came up a few times. The chain recombines TRBV19 with TRBJ2-7, with D perhaps matching TRBD2 (6 bases). The CDR3 is made up of 13 amino acids. The ends were cut back, 3 bases at V and 6 bases at J, with 12 bases in the middle. Looked up from germline, CDR1 is LNHDA and CDR2 is SQIVND (reference sequence). Here the CDR3 DNA reads TGTGCCAGTAGTATGAGGAGGGGATCCGAGCAGTACTTC. It encodes CASSMRRGSEQYF. Variable domain in full (rest from reference TRBV19 and TRBJ2-7): DGGITQSPKYLFRKEGQNVTLSCEQNLNHDAMYWYRQDPGQGLRLIYYSQIVNDFQKGDIAEGYSVSREKKESFPLTVTSAQKNPTAFYLCASSMRRGSEQYFGPGTRLTVT.

V and J are TRBV6-2 or TRBV6-3 and TRBJ2-7; no clear D gene. The CDR3 totals 17 residues. Germline V lookup: CDR1 MNHEY, CDR2 SVGEGT. Between the trimmed V and J ends, which lost 0 bases and 0 bases, there was a span of 15 bases. Here the CDR3 reads CASSYSNSPGPSYEQYF. The CDR3 nucleotides are TGTGCCAGCAGTTACTCGAACAGCCCCGGCCCCTCCTACGAGCAGTACTTC.

The table lists this clonotype with many counts. The chain is built from TRBV4-1 and TRBJ1-6; no clear D gene. CDR1 and CDR2 from the germline V gene are MGHRA and YSYEKL. This CDR3 contains 15 residues. V lost 0 bases, J lost 4 bases, and 7 bases lay in between. CDR3 region: CASSQDNRYNSPLHF. The CDR3 DNA reads TGCGCCAGCAGCCAAGACAATCGTTATAATTCACCCCTCCACTTT.

Only a few counts were recorded for this clonotype. The chain carries TRBV2 and TRBJ2-2, with TRBD2 matching 7 bases. Germline trimming cut 1 base from V and 3 bases from J; bases unmatched to any gene: 5. In germline, CDR1 is SNHLY, CDR2 FYNNEI. CDR3 length equals 16 residues. The CDR3 loop is CASSEVEAGYTGELFF. The DNA for the CDR3 is TGTGCCAGCAGTGAAGTCGAAGCGGGGTACACCGGGGAGCTGTTTTTT.

The CDR3 DNA follows: TGTGCCAGCAGTCACGTCAATCGTGGGGAGGATGAGCAGTTCTTC. Its translation is CASSHVNRGEDEQFF. The chain is built from TRBV12-3 or TRBV12-4 and TRBJ2-1; the D gene is possibly TRBD2 (6 bases). This CDR3 comprises 15 residues. Trimming removed 5 bases from V and 8 bases from J, with 19 bases in between.

This clonotype has a handful of counts. The gene calls are TRBV20-1 and TRBJ2-7; 11 bases are a match to TRBD2. In germline, CDR1 is DFQATT, CDR2 SNEGSKA (reference sequence). The CDR3 is 14 residues long. V shed 3 bases, J shed 4 bases, and the junction held 5 bases outside the gene matches. CDR3 DNA: TGCAGTGCTAGGGGCGCTAGCGGGGGGTACGAGCAGTACTTC. Translated, it gives CSARGASGGYEQYF.

This clonotype has just a few counts. This chain links TRBV24-1 with TRBJ2-7; D tentatively fits TRBD1 or TRBD2 (6 bases each). The CDR3 length is 15 residues. The V gene's germline CDR1 is KGHDR and CDR2 SFDVKD. The ends were cut back, 5 bases at V and 2 bases at J, with 15 bases in the middle. This chain's CDR3 is CATSAGAGVPYEQYF. The CDR3 nucleotides are TGTGCCACCAGTGCGGGGGCAGGGGTTCCCTACGAGCAGTACTTC.

This clonotype has just a few counts. V and J are TRBV2 and TRBJ1-1, with no clear D. CDR3 length: 14 amino acids. The germline gives CDR1 SNHLY, CDR2 FYNNEI. The germline V and J ends were trimmed by 8 bases and 4 bases, with 17 bases remaining between them. The CDR3 sequence: CASELGPIVTEAFF. CDR3 DNA: TGTGCCAGCGAGCTTGGTCCCATTGTCACTGAAGCTTTCTTT.

This clonotype was observed a few times. The chain combines TRBV6-2 or TRBV6-3 with TRBJ1-5; TRBD1 agrees at 9 bases. Germline-derived CDR1 and CDR2 are MNHEY and SVGEGT. The CDR3 runs 17 residues. V shed 2 bases and J 4 bases; nucleotides not matched to a gene: 9. The CDR3 DNA is TGTGCCAGCAGTTACGCTGCCGGGACAGGGTGGAATCAGCCCCAGCATTTT. Amino acid sequence: CASSYAAGTGWNQPQHF.

The genes are TRBV5-1 and TRBJ2-1, with unresolved D. Germline loops: CDR1 SGHRS, CDR2 YFSETQ. This CDR3 is built from 16 residues. V was pared by 3 bases and J by 0 bases, with 13 bases between. The CDR3 bases are TGCGCCAGCAGCTCTTCGCGGACCACCTCCTACAATGAGCAGTTCTTC. It codes for CASSSSRTTSYNEQFF.